This T cell receptor beta chain derives from a study of T cells after yellow fever vaccination (dated by TCRdb to between 2018 and 2020). At the level of the whole study: The SMART-Seq v4 Ultra Low Input RNA kit was used to prepare libraries from fractions with low cell numbers. To follow T-cell clones before and after both primary and booster YFV17D yellow fever vaccination, bulk TCR alpha and beta repertoires underwent longitudinal sequencing. Two healthy male donors made up the cohort, one aged 18 to 30 years and the other aged 30 to 39 years. Bulk PBMC replicates and cell subsets were isolated from blood drawn at multiple timepoints before and after both primary and secondary immunization. The investigation overall reported the following: A small share of clonotypes occurred in both CD4 and CD8 compartments, likely arising from convergent recombination. FACS-sorted repertoires could contain abundant contaminating clonotypes from the bulk population, so computational filtering was required. Only two donors were included in the study, so the extent to which the findings can be generalized is limited. After the booster, most of the clones that had expanded following primary vaccination were detected again (96% of CD4 and roughly nine tenths of CD8), which suggests that memory was broadly maintained. The secondary T-cell response was found to be weaker but faster than the primary response, with a peak reached on day 5 rather than on day 15.

The CDR3 runs 16 residues from the cysteine to the phenylalanine. Solely the CDR3 DNA is kept, with 48 bases framed from the first base. A word on this clonotype: This clone's antigen is unknown. A much larger clone lies a single base off, so this may be a read error.

TCR cDNA was made using 5'RACE template switching, a step that added a universal primer site and unique molecular identifiers. Priming of cDNA synthesis was performed from both the TCR alpha and TCR beta constant segments. Library amplification used two PCR steps, and the second PCR step added sample barcodes and sequencing adapters. Sequencing of libraries was done on Illumina HiSeq 2500 (2x100 bp) or NovaSeq (2x150 bp). The authors' pipeline ran thus. Reads were demultiplexed and collapsed into UMI consensus sequences with MIGEC, and V(D)J alignment was performed with MiXCR. Vaccine-responding clonotypes were identified with edgeR using replicate PBMC samples, with FDR below 0.01 and a log2 fold change above 5 up to day 15 being required. Bulk clonotypes were assigned CD4 or CD8 identity according to which sequenced CD4 or CD8 repertoire held them at higher abundance. TCRdb cleaned the public reads at Q25 with fastp, built clones with MiXCR and kept in-frame beta chains. Here each entry gathers all rows of one CDR3 protein and keeps the most common genes and DNA. It is TCRdb's table, rather than the study itself, that gives the V and J calls and clone size. For this sample the table gives about 360,000 distinct CDR3 sequences, of which more than 5.5% were detected only once. About 15% of the sample rests with the top ten.

This specimen's treatment or condition label, interpreted: live attenuated yellow fever vaccine strain. At each blood-draw timepoint, two biological replicates of bulk PBMCs were obtained. PBMCs were isolated from peripheral blood using a standard Ficoll-Paque protocol. TriZol was used to extract RNA from bulk PBMCs, from CD4 and CD8 fractions, and from dextramer-positive and dextramer-negative fractions. The clonotype comes from a man aged 25 to 40 who received the YFV17D yellow fever vaccine. Here the chain combines TRBV21-1 and TRBJ2-1; the table's D call of TRBD2 was not tested on the DNA. TRBV21-1 is a pseudogene segment. The sequencing here drew on PBMCs, taken 5 days after the yellow fever booster vaccination. The bases read TGTGCCAGCAGCAACCTTCCGGGACTAGGTAGAGGTAAGCAGTTCTTC. Translated, this is CASSNLPGLGRGKQFF.